The rows below give T cell receptor beta chains drawn from one sample of a study of OX40 agonist ivuxolimab in advanced cancers. The method was immunoSEQ multiplex PCR; TCRdb's version includes in-frame clones alone and lacks a portion of them. This table holds 42,000 or so clones, 85% to 90% found once. The specimen comprised CD4+ or CD8+ T cells sorted from blood, sampled in a trial of the OX40 agonist ivuxolimab. The receptors stem from an adult with an advanced solid tumor such as melanoma, head and neck, liver or kidney cancer. Both conserved end residues are part of each CDR3. The D gene is left open where the match is weak. Not all rows give a size; the values are once, few, many and, for expanded clones, a class.

cdr3_aa,cdr3_nt,clone_size,cdr3_length,d_call,v_call,j_call
CATNGGSQETQYF,TGTGCCACTAATGGGGGCAGTCAAGAGACCCAGTACTTC,NA,13,NA,TRBV28,TRBJ2-5
CASRGQVGYGYTF,TGTGCCAGCAGAGGACAGGTAGGCTATGGCTACACCTTC,NA,13,TRBD1,TRBV5-5,TRBJ1-2
CASSAWTVSSTDTQYF,TGTGCCAGCAGCGCCTGGACAGTCTCTAGCACAGATACGCAGTATTTT,once,16,NA,TRBV9,TRBJ2-3
CASRAGTGGNIQYF,TGTGCCAGCAGAGCCGGGACAGGGGGAAACATTCAGTACTTC,NA,14,TRBD1,TRBV6-6,TRBJ2-4
CASGFGTNSYNEQFF,TGTGCTAGTGGGTTCGGGACGAACTCCTACAATGAGCAGTTCTTC,NA,15,NA,TRBV12-5,TRBJ2-1
CASSGGPPGLTEQFF,TGTGCCAGCAGTGGGGGGCCTCCGGGACTAACAGAGCAGTTCTTC,NA,15,NA,TRBV2,TRBJ2-1
CASSFGTSGPDTQYF,TGTGCCAGCAGCTTCGGGACTAGCGGCCCTGATACGCAGTATTTT,NA,15,TRBD2,TRBV5-4,TRBJ2-3
CSARTGGQETQYF,TGCAGCGCCCGGACAGGGGGACAAGAGACCCAGTACTTC,NA,13,TRBD1,TRBV29-1,TRBJ2-5
CASSLVDRGDYGYTF,TGTGCCAGCAGCTTGGTTGACAGGGGAGACTATGGCTACACCTTC,once,15,TRBD1,TRBV5-4,TRBJ1-2
CASSEGRIYGYTF,TGTGCCAGCAGTGAAGGACGGATCTATGGCTACACCTTC,NA,13,NA,TRBV2,TRBJ1-2
CASSQVGGDTQYF,TGTGCCAGCAGCCAGGTTGGCGGAGATACGCAGTATTTT,NA,13,NA,TRBV5-6,TRBJ2-3
CASSLGLTSGNTIYF,TGTGCCAGCAGCTTGGGTCTGACCTCTGGAAACACCATATATTTT,NA,15,NA,TRBV5-5,TRBJ1-3
CASSLEPLADQETQYF,TGTGCCAGCAGCTTAGAGCCCCTAGCGGACCAAGAGACCCAGTACTTC,once,16,TRBD2,TRBV7-2,TRBJ2-5
CASSPQGMGSSNQPQHF,TGTGCCAGCAGTCCACAGGGGATGGGTTCCAGCAATCAGCCCCAGCATTTT,NA,17,TRBD1,TRBV27,TRBJ1-5
CASSELGTNEKLFF,TGTGCCAGCAGTGAATTAGGGACTAATGAAAAACTGTTTTTT,once,14,NA,TRBV2,TRBJ1-4
CASSLATGSGQPQHF,TGTGCCAGCAGCTTAGCGACAGGCTCCGGTCAGCCCCAGCATTTT,NA,15,NA,TRBV7-2,TRBJ1-5
CAISRGMGTDTQYF,TGTGCCATCAGCCGCGGGATGGGGACAGATACGCAGTATTTT,NA,14,NA,TRBV10-3,TRBJ2-3
CASSYRSESSGNTIYF,TGTGCCAGCAGTTATAGATCCGAGAGCTCTGGAAACACCATATATTTT,once,16,NA,TRBV6-5,TRBJ1-3
CASSLEENTEAFF,TGTGCCAGCAGTTTAGAGGAGAACACTGAAGCTTTCTTT,NA,13,NA,TRBV28,TRBJ1-1
CASSLRGAGSPLHF,TGTGCCAGCAGCTTGCGGGGGGCAGGTTCACCCCTCCACTTT,NA,14,NA,TRBV11-2,TRBJ1-6
CASSPPQGAILTTGELFF,TGTGCCAGCTCACCACCCCAGGGGGCGATCCTCACCACCGGGGAGCTGTTTTTT,NA,18,TRBD1,TRBV18,TRBJ2-2
CASSDRDRSPADGYTF,TGTGCCAGCAGCGACCGGGACCGCTCCCCGGCAGATGGCTACACCTTC,NA,16,NA,TRBV25-1,TRBJ1-2
CASSLGTPNTGELFF,TGCGCCAGCAGCCTCGGGACTCCTAACACCGGGGAGCTGTTTTTT,NA,15,NA,TRBV5-1,TRBJ2-2
CSTQTTDTQYF,TGCAGTACACAGACCACAGATACGCAGTATTTT,NA,11,NA,TRBV20-1,TRBJ2-3
CASSRGTVTYEQYF,TGTGCCAGCAGCCGAGGGACCGTTACCTACGAGCAGTACTTC,NA,14,NA,TRBV7-9,TRBJ2-7
CASSPLFVSGENNEQFF,TGTGCCAGCTCACCACTCTTCGTTAGCGGGGAAAACAATGAGCAGTTCTTC,NA,17,TRBD2,TRBV18,TRBJ2-1
CASSGKLAGGHNEQFF,TGTGCCAGCAGTGGGAAACTAGCGGGAGGGCACAATGAGCAGTTCTTC,NA,16,TRBD2,TRBV2,TRBJ2-1
CASSYNRILDSPLHF,TGTGCCAGCAGTTACAACAGAATCCTTGATTCACCCCTCCACTTT,NA,15,NA,TRBV7-8,TRBJ1-6
CASILTANTEAFF,TGTGCCAGCATTTTAACAGCGAACACTGAAGCTTTCTTT,NA,13,NA,TRBV7-2,TRBJ1-1
CASSSQGKNYGYTF,TGTGCCAGCAGCTCACAAGGCAAGAACTATGGCTACACCTTC,NA,14,NA,TRBV7-9,TRBJ1-2
CASRPSGNTIYF,TGTGCCAGCAGACCGTCTGGAAACACCATATATTTT,NA,12,NA,TRBV28,TRBJ1-3
CASSMQGGQPQHF,TGTGCCAGTAGTATGCAGGGGGGTCAGCCCCAGCATTTT,NA,13,TRBD1,TRBV19,TRBJ1-5
CASSIGAGTGTMNTEAFF,TGTGCCAGTAGTATCGGGGCGGGGACAGGGACCATGAACACTGAAGCTTTCTTT,NA,18,TRBD1,TRBV19,TRBJ1-1
CASSLDRTGSGNTIYF,TGCGCCAGCAGCCTAGATCGGACAGGCTCTGGAAACACCATATATTTT,once,16,TRBD1,TRBV4-3,TRBJ1-3
CATSRDPGSGETQYF,TGTGCCACCAGCAGAGATCCCGGGTCGGGGGAGACCCAGTACTTC,NA,15,NA,TRBV15,TRBJ2-5
CAWSRTTKNTEAFF,TGTGCCTGGAGCCGAACGACAAAGAACACTGAAGCTTTCTTT,NA,14,NA,TRBV30,TRBJ1-1
CASRDSNLAKNIQYF,TGTGCCAGCCGGGACAGTAACTTGGCCAAAAACATTCAGTACTTC,once,15,TRBD1,TRBV2,TRBJ2-4